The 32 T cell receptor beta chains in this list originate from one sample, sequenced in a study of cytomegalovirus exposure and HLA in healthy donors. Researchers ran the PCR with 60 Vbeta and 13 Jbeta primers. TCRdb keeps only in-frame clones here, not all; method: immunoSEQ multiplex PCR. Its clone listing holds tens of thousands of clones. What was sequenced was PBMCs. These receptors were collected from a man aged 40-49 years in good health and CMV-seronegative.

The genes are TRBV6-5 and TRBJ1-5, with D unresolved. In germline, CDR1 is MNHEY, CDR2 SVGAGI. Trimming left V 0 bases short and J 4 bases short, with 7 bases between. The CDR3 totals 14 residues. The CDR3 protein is CASSYSGGNQPQHF. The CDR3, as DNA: TGTGCCAGCAGTTACTCGGGAGGGAATCAGCCCCAGCATTTT.

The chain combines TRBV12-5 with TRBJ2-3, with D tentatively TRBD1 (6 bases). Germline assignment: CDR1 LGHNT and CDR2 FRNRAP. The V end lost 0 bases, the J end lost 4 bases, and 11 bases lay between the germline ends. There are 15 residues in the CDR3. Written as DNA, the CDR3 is TGTGCTAGTGGTTTGGTATCGGCAGGGGCAGATACGCAGTATTTT. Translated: CASGLVSAGADTQYF.

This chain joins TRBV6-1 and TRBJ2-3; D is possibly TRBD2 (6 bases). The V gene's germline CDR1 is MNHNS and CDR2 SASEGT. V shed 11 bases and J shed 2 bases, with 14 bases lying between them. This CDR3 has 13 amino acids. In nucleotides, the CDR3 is TGTGCCGCGGGGCGGCTCAACACAGATACGCAGTATTTT. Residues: CAAGRLNTDTQYF.

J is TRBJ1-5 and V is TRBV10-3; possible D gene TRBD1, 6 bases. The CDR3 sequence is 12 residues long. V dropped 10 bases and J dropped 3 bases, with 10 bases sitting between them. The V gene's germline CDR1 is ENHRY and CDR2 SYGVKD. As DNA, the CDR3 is TGTGCCAGCGGACAGCACAATCAGCCCCAGCATTTT. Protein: CASGQHNQPQHF.

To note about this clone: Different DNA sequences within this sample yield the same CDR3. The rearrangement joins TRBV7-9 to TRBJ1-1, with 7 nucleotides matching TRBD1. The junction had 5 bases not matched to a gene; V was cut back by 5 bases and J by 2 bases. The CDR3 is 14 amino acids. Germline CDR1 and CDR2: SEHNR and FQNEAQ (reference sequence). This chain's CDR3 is CASSPGTANTEAFF. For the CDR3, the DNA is TGTGCCAGCAGCCCCGGGACAGCTAACACTGAAGCTTTCTTT.

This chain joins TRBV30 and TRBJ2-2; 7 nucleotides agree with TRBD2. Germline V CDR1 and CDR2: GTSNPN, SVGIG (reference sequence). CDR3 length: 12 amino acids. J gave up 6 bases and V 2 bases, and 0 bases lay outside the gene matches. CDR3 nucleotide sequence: TGTGCCTGGAGTCGGGAGGCCGGGGAGCTGTTTTTT. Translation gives CAWSREAGELFF.

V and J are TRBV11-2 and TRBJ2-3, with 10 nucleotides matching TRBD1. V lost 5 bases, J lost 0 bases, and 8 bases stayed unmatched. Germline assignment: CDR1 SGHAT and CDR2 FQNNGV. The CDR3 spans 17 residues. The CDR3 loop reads CASSQGGQGSSTDTQYF. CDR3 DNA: TGTGCCAGCAGCCAGGGGGGACAGGGGTCTAGCACAGATACGCAGTATTTT.

CDR3 in amino acids: CASRPGTGMNTEAFF. The CDR3 region has the DNA TGTGCCAGCAGGCCTGGGACAGGGATGAACACTGAAGCTTTCTTT. The J gene is TRBJ1-1, the V gene TRBV2; TRBD1 agrees at 9 bases. From germline, CDR1 is SNHLY and CDR2 FYNNEI. The trim removed 6 bases at V and 0 bases at J, leaving 5 bases unmatched. CDR3 length: 15 residues.

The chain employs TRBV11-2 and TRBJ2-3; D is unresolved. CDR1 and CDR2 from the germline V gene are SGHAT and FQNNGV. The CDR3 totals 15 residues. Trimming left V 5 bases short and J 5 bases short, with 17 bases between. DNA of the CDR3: TGTGCCAGCAGCCCACGAATCCTTAGTGAAGATACGCAGTATTTT. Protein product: CASSPRILSEDTQYF.

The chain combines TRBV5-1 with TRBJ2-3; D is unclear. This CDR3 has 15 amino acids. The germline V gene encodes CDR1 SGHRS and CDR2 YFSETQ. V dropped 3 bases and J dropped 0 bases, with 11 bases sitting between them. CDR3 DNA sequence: TGCGCCAGCAGCTGGCAGGATACTAGCACAGATACGCAGTATTTT. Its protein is CASSWQDTSTDTQYF.

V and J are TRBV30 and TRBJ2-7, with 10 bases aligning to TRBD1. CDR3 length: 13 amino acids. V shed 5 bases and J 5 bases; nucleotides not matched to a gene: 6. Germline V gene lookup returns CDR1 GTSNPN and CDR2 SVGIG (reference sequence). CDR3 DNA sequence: TGTGCCTGGGAAACCGGGACAGGGGACGAGCAGTACTTC. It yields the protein CAWETGTGDEQYF.

The CDR3, as DNA: TGCGCCAGCAGCTTCGGACAGGGCTACCAAGAGACCCAGTACTTC. It is translated as CASSFGQGYQETQYF. The chain recombines TRBV4-1 with TRBJ2-5; 8 bases fit TRBD1. The CDR3 extends over 15 amino acids. Germline CDR1 MGHRA, CDR2 YSYEKL. With 5 bases clipped from V and 0 bases from J, the junction kept 5 bases outside the gene matches.

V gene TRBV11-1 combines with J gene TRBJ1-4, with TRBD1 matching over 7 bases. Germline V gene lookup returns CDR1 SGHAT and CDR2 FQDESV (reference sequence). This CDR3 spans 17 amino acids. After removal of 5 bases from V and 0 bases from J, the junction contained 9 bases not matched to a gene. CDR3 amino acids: CASSERQGGATNEKLFF. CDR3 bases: TGTGCCAGCAGCGAAAGACAGGGCGGTGCAACTAATGAAAAACTGTTTTTT.

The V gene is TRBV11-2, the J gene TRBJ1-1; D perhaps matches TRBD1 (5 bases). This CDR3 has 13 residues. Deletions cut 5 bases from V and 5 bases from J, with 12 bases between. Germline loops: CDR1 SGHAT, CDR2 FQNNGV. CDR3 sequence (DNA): TGTGCCAGCAGCCTAGGGGAGGGAACTGAAGCTTTCTTT. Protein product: CASSLGEGTEAFF.

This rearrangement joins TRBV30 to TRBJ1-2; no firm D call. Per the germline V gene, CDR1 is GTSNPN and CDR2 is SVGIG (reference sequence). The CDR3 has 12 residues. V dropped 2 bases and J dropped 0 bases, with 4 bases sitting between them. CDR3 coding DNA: TGTGCCTGGAGTCGGGCTAACTATGGCTACACCTTC. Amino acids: CAWSRANYGYTF.

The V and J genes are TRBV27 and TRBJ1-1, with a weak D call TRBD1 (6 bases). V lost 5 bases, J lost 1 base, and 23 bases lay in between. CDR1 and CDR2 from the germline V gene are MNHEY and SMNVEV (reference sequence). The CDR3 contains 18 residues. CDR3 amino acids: CASSPSPVQQGPNTEAFF. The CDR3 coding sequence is TGTGCCAGCAGTCCCTCCCCGGTGCAACAGGGCCCGAACACTGAAGCTTTCTTT.

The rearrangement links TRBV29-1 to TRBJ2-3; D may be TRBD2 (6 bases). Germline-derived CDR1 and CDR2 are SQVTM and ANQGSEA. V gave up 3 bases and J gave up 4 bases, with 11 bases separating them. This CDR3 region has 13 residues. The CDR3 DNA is TGCAGCGTTGATCCTAGCGAAGCAGATACGCAGTATTTT. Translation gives CSVDPSEADTQYF.

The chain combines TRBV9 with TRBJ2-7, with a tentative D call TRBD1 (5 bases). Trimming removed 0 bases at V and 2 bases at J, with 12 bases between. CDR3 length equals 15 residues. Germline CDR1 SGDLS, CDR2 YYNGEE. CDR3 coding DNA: TGTGCCAGCAGCGTAGGAGAACAGGTCGCCTACGAGCAGTACTTC. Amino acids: CASSVGEQVAYEQYF.

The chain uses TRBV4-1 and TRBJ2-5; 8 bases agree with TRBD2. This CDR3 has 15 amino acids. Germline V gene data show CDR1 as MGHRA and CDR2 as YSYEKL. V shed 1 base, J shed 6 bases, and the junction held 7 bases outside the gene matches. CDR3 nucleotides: TGCGCCAGCAGCCAAGTCGGGGGGGCCGGGAAGACCCAGTACTTC. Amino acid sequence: CASSQVGGAGKTQYF.

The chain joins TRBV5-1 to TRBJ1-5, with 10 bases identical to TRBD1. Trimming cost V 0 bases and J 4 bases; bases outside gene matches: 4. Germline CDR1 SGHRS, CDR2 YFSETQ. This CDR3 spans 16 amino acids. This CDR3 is CASSLGTGGANQPQHF. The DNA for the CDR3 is TGCGCCAGCAGCTTGGGGACAGGGGGTGCGAATCAGCCCCAGCATTTT.

CDR3 nucleotide sequence: TGTGCCAGCAGCTTAGTGGGGGGGTCCAATGAAAAACTGTTTTTT. Amino acids: CASSLVGGSNEKLFF. The chain uses TRBV7-8 and TRBJ1-4, with a tentative D call TRBD1 (5 bases). The CDR3 totals 15 residues. CDR1 and CDR2 (germline): SGHVS, FQNEAQ. Trimming took 1 base from V and 5 from J, leaving 11 bases between them.

CDR3 loop: CASSSGTGTEQYF. The CDR3, as DNA: TGCGCCAGCAGCTCAGGGACAGGGACCGAGCAGTACTTC. The chain carries TRBV5-1 and TRBJ2-7, with 9 positions matching TRBD1. CDR3 length equals 13 residues. V was clipped by 3 bases and J by 6 bases; unmatched bases: 4. Germline values: CDR1 SGHRS, CDR2 YFSETQ.

The CDR3 nucleotides read TGTGCCACCAGCAGAGATTTAGCGGAAAAGGCTGAAGCTTTCTTT. Translating gives CATSRDLAEKAEAFF. This chain uses TRBV15 with TRBJ1-1; D unclear. Between the trimmed V and J ends, which lost 0 bases and 6 bases, there was a span of 14 bases. The CDR3 extends over 15 amino acids. CDR1 is LNHNV, CDR2 YYDKDF, per germline (reference sequence).

The CDR3 reads CASSSRDRGFLNYGYTF. CDR3 DNA sequence: TGTGCCAGCAGCTCCCGGGACAGGGGGTTCCTAAACTATGGCTACACCTTC. The chain combines TRBV7-2 with TRBJ1-2; TRBD1 aligns across 11 bases. Germline CDR1 and CDR2: SGHTA and FQGNSA. Unmatched junction bases numbered 9, after V lost 4 bases and J lost 2 bases. The CDR3 runs 17 residues.

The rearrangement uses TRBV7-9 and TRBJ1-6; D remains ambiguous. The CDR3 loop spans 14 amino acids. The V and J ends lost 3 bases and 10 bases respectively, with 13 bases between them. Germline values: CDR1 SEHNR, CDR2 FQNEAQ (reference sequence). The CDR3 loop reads CASSFSPEESPLHF. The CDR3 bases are TGTGCCAGCAGCTTTTCTCCAGAGGAATCACCCCTCCACTTT.

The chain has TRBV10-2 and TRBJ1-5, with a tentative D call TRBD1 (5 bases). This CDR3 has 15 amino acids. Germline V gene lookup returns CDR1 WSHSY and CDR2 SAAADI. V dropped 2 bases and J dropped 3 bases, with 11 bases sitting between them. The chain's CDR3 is CASSENRQINQPQHF. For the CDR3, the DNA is TGCGCCAGCAGTGAGAATCGACAGATCAATCAGCCCCAGCATTTT.

The CDR3 bases are TGTGCCAGCAGCTTGAGACAGGGTTCCGATCAGCCCCAGCATTTT. The encoded protein is CASSLRQGSDQPQHF. V is TRBV11-2 and J is TRBJ1-5; 7 bases match TRBD1. Germline assignment: CDR1 SGHAT and CDR2 FQNNGV. J gave up 5 bases and V 3 bases, and 7 bases lay outside the gene matches. The CDR3 runs 15 residues.

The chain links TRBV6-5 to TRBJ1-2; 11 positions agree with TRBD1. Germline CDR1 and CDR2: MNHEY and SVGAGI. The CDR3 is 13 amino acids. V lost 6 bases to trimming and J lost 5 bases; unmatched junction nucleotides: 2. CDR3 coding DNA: TGTGCCAGCAGCGGGGACAGGGGGTATGGCTACACCTTC. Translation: CASSGDRGYGYTF.

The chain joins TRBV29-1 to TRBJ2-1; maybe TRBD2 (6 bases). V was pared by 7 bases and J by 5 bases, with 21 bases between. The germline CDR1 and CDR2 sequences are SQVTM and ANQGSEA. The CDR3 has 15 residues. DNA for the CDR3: TGCAGCGCCGGGAGTCGGCAGGGTCCCAACAATGAGCAGTTCTTC. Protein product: CSAGSRQGPNNEQFF.

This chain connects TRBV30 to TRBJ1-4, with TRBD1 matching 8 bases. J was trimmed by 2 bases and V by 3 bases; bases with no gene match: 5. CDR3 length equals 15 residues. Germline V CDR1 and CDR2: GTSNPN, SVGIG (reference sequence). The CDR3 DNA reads TGTGCCTGGAGAGAGTACAGGGGGACTAATGAAAAACTGTTTTTT. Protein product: CAWREYRGTNEKLFF.

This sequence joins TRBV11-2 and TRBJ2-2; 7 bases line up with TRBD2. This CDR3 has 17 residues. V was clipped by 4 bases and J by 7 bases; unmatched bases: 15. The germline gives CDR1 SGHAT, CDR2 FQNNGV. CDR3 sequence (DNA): TGTGCCAGCAGCTCCATGGGGGGGTCACATGCCTTCGGGGAGCTGTTTTTT. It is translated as CASSSMGGSHAFGELFF.

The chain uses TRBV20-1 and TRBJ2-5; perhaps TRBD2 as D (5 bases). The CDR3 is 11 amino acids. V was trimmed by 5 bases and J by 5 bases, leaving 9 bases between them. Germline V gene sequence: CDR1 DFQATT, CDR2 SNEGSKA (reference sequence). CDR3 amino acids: CSALSGETQYF. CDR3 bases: TGCAGTGCTCTATCGGGGGAGACCCAGTACTTC.